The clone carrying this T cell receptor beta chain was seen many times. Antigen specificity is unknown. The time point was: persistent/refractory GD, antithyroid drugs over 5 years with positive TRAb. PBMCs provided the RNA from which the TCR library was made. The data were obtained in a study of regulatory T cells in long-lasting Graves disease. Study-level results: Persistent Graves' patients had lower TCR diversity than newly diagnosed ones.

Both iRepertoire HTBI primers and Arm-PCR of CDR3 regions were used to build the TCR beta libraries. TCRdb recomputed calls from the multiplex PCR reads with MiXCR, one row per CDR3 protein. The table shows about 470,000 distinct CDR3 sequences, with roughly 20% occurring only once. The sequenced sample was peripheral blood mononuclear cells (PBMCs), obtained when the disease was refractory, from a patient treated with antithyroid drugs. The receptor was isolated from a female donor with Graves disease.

The CDR3 sequence is CASSLMGYNSPLHF. DNA for the CDR3: TGTGCCAGCAGCCTTATGGGCTATAATTCACCCCTCCACTTT. The chain has TRBV27 and TRBJ1-6; D call uncertain. The V end was cut by 6 bases, the J end by 3 bases, with 9 bases between. The length of the CDR3 is 14 residues. The germline V gene has CDR1 MNHEY and CDR2 SMNVEV (reference sequence).